The following is a T cell receptor (beta chain) sequence with its context. Antigen unknown. Time point noted: blood 4 weeks post-SBRT, at nephrectomy. The treatment is: 15 Gy SBRT to primary tumor, nephrectomy 4 weeks later. Nephrectomy followed 15 Gy stereotactic body radiation by 4 weeks. Blood was sampled at baseline, 2 weeks and 4 weeks after SBRT. The method was immunoSEQ multiplex PCR; TCRdb's version includes in-frame clones alone and lacks a portion of them. This sample yields roughly 82,000 clones, of which 80% to 90% are seen a single time; 5% to 7.5% belongs to the top ten. The germline gives CDR1 SGHNT, CDR2 YENEEA. V gave up 2 bases and J gave up 3 bases, with 8 bases separating them. The length of the CDR3 is 13 residues. The data were taken from a study of radiation and T cells in renal cell carcinoma. Study-wide results and limits: Top tumor clonotypes rose in blood 2 weeks post-radiation, then contracted.

The rearrangement links TRBV11-3 to TRBJ2-7; D perhaps matches TRBD1 (5 bases). The sample in question was blood, obtained from a patient whose treatment included radiotherapy and nephrectomy. The origin of this receptor is a woman between 70 and 85 years old with renal cell carcinoma. The CDR3 protein is CASSLPTVYEQYF. The CDR3 region has the DNA TGTGCCAGCAGCTTACCGACAGTCTACGAGCAGTACTTC.